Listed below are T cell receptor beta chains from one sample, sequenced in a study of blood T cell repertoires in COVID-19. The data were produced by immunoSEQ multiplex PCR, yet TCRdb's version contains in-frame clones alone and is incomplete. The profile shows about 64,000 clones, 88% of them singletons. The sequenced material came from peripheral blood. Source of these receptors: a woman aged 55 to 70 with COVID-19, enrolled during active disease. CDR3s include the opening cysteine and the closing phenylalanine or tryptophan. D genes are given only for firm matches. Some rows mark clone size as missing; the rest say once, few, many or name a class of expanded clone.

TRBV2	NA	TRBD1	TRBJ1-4	CASSRDRGREKLFF	TGTGCCAGCAGTAGGGACAGGGGACGGGAAAAACTGTTTTTT
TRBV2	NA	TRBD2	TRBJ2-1	CASSEWASGSLAYNEQFF	TGTGCCAGCAGTGAATGGGCTAGCGGGAGTCTTGCCTACAATGAGCAGTTCTTC
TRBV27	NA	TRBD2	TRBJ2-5	CASSPGTSGRETQYF	TGTGCCAGCAGTCCGGGGACTAGCGGGAGAGAGACCCAGTACTTC
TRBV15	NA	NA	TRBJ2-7	CATSRERIYEQYF	TGTGCCACCAGCAGAGAGAGGATCTACGAGCAGTACTTC
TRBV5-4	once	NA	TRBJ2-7	CASSLAGRVDEQYF	TGTGCCAGCAGCTTGGCCGGCAGGGTCGACGAGCAGTACTTC
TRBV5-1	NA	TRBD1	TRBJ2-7	CASSFQGQGSRDEQYF	TGCGCCAGCAGCTTCCAAGGACAGGGGAGTCGGGACGAGCAGTACTTC
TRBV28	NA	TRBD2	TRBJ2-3	CASSLYIAGAPDTQYF	TGTGCCAGCAGTTTATACATAGCGGGAGCGCCAGATACGCAGTATTTT
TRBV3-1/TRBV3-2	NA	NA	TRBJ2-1	CASSQTRWGPREFF	TGTGCCAGCAGCCAGACGAGGTGGGGGCCTAGAGAGTTCTTC
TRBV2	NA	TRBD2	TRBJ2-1	CASSAVTSGYNEQFF	TGTGCCAGCAGTGCTGTAACTAGCGGGTACAATGAGCAGTTCTTC
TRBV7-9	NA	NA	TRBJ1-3	CASSPLLQGTSGNTIYF	TGTGCCAGCAGCCCTCTCTTGCAGGGAACCTCTGGAAACACCATATATTTT